These 10 T cell receptor beta chains were all obtained from the same sample, sequenced in a study of T cell responses to AZD1222 COVID-19 vaccine. TCRdb keeps only in-frame clones here, not all; method: immunoSEQ multiplex PCR. The sample records about 150,000 clones, about 90% being singletons. The starting material was peripheral blood, obtained 28 days after the second AZD1222 dose. These TCRs come from an adult who received the AZD1222 COVID-19 vaccine.

The V gene is TRBV18, the J gene TRBJ1-5, with D perhaps matching TRBD1 (6 bases). This CDR3 has 15 residues. The V end was cut by 2 bases, the J end by 4 bases, with 12 bases between. Germline-derived CDR1 and CDR2 are KGHSH and LQKENI. The CDR3 nucleotides are TGTGCCAGCTCACCAAGCAGGGGCAAGAATCAGCCCCAGCATTTT. It is translated as CASSPSRGKNQPQHF.

The rearrangement uses TRBV4-3 and TRBJ2-1, with D perhaps TRBD1 (6 bases). The germline V gene encodes CDR1 LGHNA and CDR2 YSLEER. V lost 0 bases, J lost 0 bases, and 18 bases lay in between. This CDR3 region has 19 residues. The CDR3 nucleotides are TGCGCCAGCAGCCAAGATGTTGGGGGACATAAGAGCTCCTACAATGAGCAGTTCTTC. Translated, it gives CASSQDVGGHKSSYNEQFF.

This chain uses TRBV27 with TRBJ1-4; no firm D call. V lost 3 bases, J lost 8 bases, and 10 bases lay in between. The germline V gene encodes CDR1 MNHEY and CDR2 SMNVEV (reference sequence). This CDR3 region has 13 residues. CDR3 nucleotide sequence: TGTGCCAGCAGTTTGTGGTTGGGGGAAAAACTGTTTTTT. It is translated as CASSLWLGEKLFF.

The V and J genes are TRBV7-9 and TRBJ2-7, with D possibly called TRBD1 or TRBD2 (5 bases each). The CDR3 loop spans 16 amino acids. Trimming took off 4 bases at V and 0 bases at J, with 16 bases between the two ends. The germline gives CDR1 SEHNR, CDR2 FQNEAQ (reference sequence). The CDR3 bases are TGTGCCAGCAGCTCCCAAGGGGACCGCCACTCCTACGAGCAGTACTTC. Its translation: CASSSQGDRHSYEQYF.

The chain carries TRBV7-8 and TRBJ2-3; tentatively, D is TRBD1 (5 bases). CDR3 length: 13 amino acids. Germline values: CDR1 SGHVS, CDR2 FQNEAQ. V was clipped by 2 bases and J by 5 bases, with 8 bases between them. The CDR3 region has the DNA TGTGCCAGCAGCTTACAGGGTGGAGATACGCAGTATTTT. Its protein is CASSLQGGDTQYF.

The rearrangement joins TRBV27 to TRBJ2-2; 8 bases agree with TRBD2. V dropped 2 bases and J dropped 8; count of bases not matched to a gene: 4. CDR1 is MNHEY, CDR2 SMNVEV, per germline (reference sequence). The CDR3 is 14 residues long. CDR3 amino acids: CASSLREGVGELFF. The CDR3 region has the DNA TGTGCCAGCAGTTTACGGGAGGGGGTGGGGGAGCTGTTTTTT.

The chain employs TRBV7-3 and TRBJ2-7; TRBD2 aligns across 14 bases. CDR3 size: 15 residues. Per germline, CDR1 SGHTA and CDR2 FQGTGA. V lost 4 bases to trimming and J lost 7 bases; unmatched junction nucleotides: 6. The CDR3 protein is CASSYGLAGGEEQYF. CDR3 nucleotides: TGTGCCAGCAGCTACGGACTAGCGGGAGGAGAAGAGCAGTACTTC. The full variable domain, with the rest looked up from reference TRBV7-3 and TRBJ2-7, is GAGVSQTPSNKVTEKGKYVELRCDPISGHTALYWYRQSLGQGPEFLIYFQGTGAADDSGLPNDRFFAVRPEGSVSTLKIQRTERGDSAVYLCASSYGLAGGEEQYFGPGTRLTVT.

The CDR3 sequence is CASSRTGENEQFF. The DNA for the CDR3 is TGTGCCAGCAGTCGGACAGGGGAGAATGAGCAGTTCTTC. This sequence joins TRBV6-2 or TRBV6-3 and TRBJ2-1, with 9 bases aligning to TRBD1. From germline, CDR1 is MNHEY and CDR2 SVGEGT. The CDR3 is 13 amino acids. Trimming at V came to 5 bases and at J to 7 bases, leaving 3 bases not matched to a gene.

V and J are TRBV7-6 and TRBJ1-3; tentative D call: TRBD1 (6 bases). This CDR3 has 17 amino acids. V shed 0 bases and J shed 0 bases, with 12 bases lying between them. Germline CDR1 SGHVS, CDR2 FNYEAQ. CDR3 sequence (DNA): TGTGCCAGCAGCTTAGCCCCCACACAGGGCTCTGGAAACACCATATATTTT. Its protein product is CASSLAPTQGSGNTIYF. The variable domain in full, completed from reference TRBV7-6 and TRBJ1-3, reads GAGVSQSPRYKVTKRGQDVALRCDPISGHVSLYWYRQALGQGPEFLTYFNYEAQQDKSGLPNDRFSAERPEGSISTLTIQRTEQRDSAMYRCASSLAPTQGSGNTIYFGEGSWLTVV.

V and J are TRBV9 and TRBJ2-1; 10 bases fit TRBD2. V dropped 4 bases and J dropped 6; count of bases not matched to a gene: 7. CDR1 is SGDLS and CDR2 is YYNGEE in the germline V gene. This CDR3 has 15 amino acids. Here the CDR3 reads CASSHSAGGPNEQFF. CDR3 bases: TGTGCCAGCAGCCATTCAGCGGGAGGGCCCAATGAGCAGTTCTTC.